These 32 T cell receptor beta chains came from one sample sequenced in a study of PD-1 blockade in classical Hodgkin lymphoma. The repertoire was sequenced with immunoSEQ multiplex PCR; TCRdb's copy has only in-frame clones and lacks some. The sample has roughly 40,000 clones, 71% seen once. Each and every patient relapsed after autologous stem cell transplantation, and patients got differing brentuximab vedotin exposure. The source was peripheral blood mononuclear cells (PBMCs), collected at baseline. The receptor source for this set is a human donor with classical Hodgkin lymphoma.

The chain has TRBV2 and TRBJ2-2, with 10 positions matching TRBD1. The germline V gene encodes CDR1 SNHLY and CDR2 FYNNEI. The CDR3 has 19 residues. The V gene end was trimmed by 6 bases and the J gene end by 0 bases; junction bases not matched to a gene: 13. The CDR3 region has the DNA TGTGCCAGCAGAAAAAGGTTCATCGGACAGGGGGCGAACACCGGGGAGCTGTTTTTT. This codes for CASRKRFIGQGANTGELFF.

The J gene is TRBJ2-3, the V gene TRBV27; no firm D call. The CDR3 is made up of 12 amino acids. V shed 2 bases and J shed 3 bases, with 3 bases lying between them. Looked up from germline, CDR1 is MNHEY and CDR2 is SMNVEV (reference sequence). The CDR3, as DNA: TGTGCCAGCAGTTTAGGGACAGATACGCAGTATTTT. This translates into CASSLGTDTQYF.

This chain joins TRBV18 and TRBJ1-5, with D maybe TRBD1 (6 bases). Germline CDR1 reads KGHSH; CDR2 reads LQKENI. CDR3 length equals 15 residues. V lost 6 bases and J 0 bases, leaving 12 bases between the germline ends. The CDR3 spells CASSLTGHSNQPQHF. CDR3 nucleotide sequence: TGTGCCAGCTCCCTCACAGGGCATAGCAATCAGCCCCAGCATTTT. Complete variable domain (other parts from reference TRBV18 and TRBJ1-5): NAGVMQNPRHLVRRRGQEARLRCSPMKGHSHVYWYRQLPEEGLKFMVYLQKENIIDESGMPKERFSAEFPKEGPSILRIQQVVRGDSAAYFCASSLTGHSNQPQHFGDGTRLSIL.

The CDR3 DNA follows: TGTGCCAGCAGTTATACACAGGGGATCACTGAAGCTTTCTTT. This sequence encodes CASSYTQGITEAFF. The chain employs TRBV6-5 and TRBJ1-1; TRBD1 aligns across 7 bases. There are 14 residues in the CDR3. Trimming cost V 3 bases and J 4 bases; bases outside gene matches: 5. The germline V gene has CDR1 MNHEY and CDR2 SVGAGI.

The chain recombines TRBV7-9 with TRBJ2-7; 8 bases line up with TRBD1. The V and J ends lost 7 bases and 3 bases, in that order; junction bases with no gene match: 5. CDR1 is SEHNR and CDR2 is FQNEAQ in the germline V gene (reference sequence). This CDR3 has 13 residues. The DNA of the CDR3 is TGTGCCAGCAACCCAGGGGGCAGCTACGAGCAGTACTTC. Amino acids: CASNPGGSYEQYF.

The chain uses TRBV19 and TRBJ2-1; D perhaps matches TRBD2 (5 bases). With 6 bases removed from V and 6 bases from J, the gap between germline ends came to 9 bases. The CDR3 runs to 12 residues. Germline CDR1 is LNHDA and CDR2 is SQIVND (reference sequence). CDR3 bases: TGTGCCAGTAGCGGGGAGATCAATGAGCAGTTCTTC. Translation: CASSGEINEQFF.

The chain joins TRBV18 to TRBJ1-2; D may be TRBD1 (6 bases). Trimming removed 2 bases at V and 6 bases at J, with 13 bases between. The V gene's germline CDR1 is KGHSH and CDR2 LQKENI. The CDR3 runs 14 residues. The CDR3, as DNA: TGTGCCAGCTCACCAAATGACAGGCCCCATGGCTACACCTTC. Translation: CASSPNDRPHGYTF. The full variable domain, with the rest looked up from reference TRBV18 and TRBJ1-2, is NAGVMQNPRHLVRRRGQEARLRCSPMKGHSHVYWYRQLPEEGLKFMVYLQKENIIDESGMPKERFSAEFPKEGPSILRIQQVVRGDSAAYFCASSPNDRPHGYTFGSGTRLTVV.

The J gene is TRBJ2-5, the V gene TRBV5-1, with TRBD2 identical over 7 bases. The length of the CDR3 is 15 residues. The ends lost 8 bases at V and 4 bases at J; junction bases unmatched: 14. Germline V gene sequence: CDR1 SGHRS, CDR2 YFSETQ. CDR3 bases: TGCGCCAGTAACAACGGCGGGAGTGGCGGAGAGACCCAGTACTTC. It encodes CASNNGGSGGETQYF.

The rearrangement uses TRBV27 and TRBJ2-1, with 11 bases lining up with TRBD2. With V trimmed by 2 bases and J by 4 bases, 13 bases remained unmatched. The germline V gene encodes CDR1 MNHEY and CDR2 SMNVEV (reference sequence). This CDR3 has 19 residues. The CDR3 sequence: CASSLILLAGVAGYNEQFF. CDR3 bases: TGTGCCAGCAGTTTAATTTTACTAGCGGGAGTGGCGGGTTACAATGAGCAGTTCTTC.

The V gene is TRBV5-5, the J gene TRBJ1-1; possibly TRBD1 for D (5 bases). The CDR3 consists of 14 residues. The germline gives CDR1 SGHKS, CDR2 YYEKEE (reference sequence). Trimming took 4 bases from V and 11 from J, leaving 21 bases between them. Written as DNA, the CDR3 is TGTGCCAGCAGCGACCCCCTAGGGGATCCCGCCGCTTTCTTT. Translating it yields CASSDPLGDPAAFF.

V gene TRBV9 combines with J gene TRBJ1-4, with D unresolved. This CDR3 region has 13 residues. The V end lost 1 base, the J end lost 6 bases, and 7 bases lay between the germline ends. CDR1 and CDR2 (germline): SGDLS, YYNGEE. The CDR3 DNA reads TGTGCCAGCAGCGTAACCGGGGATGAAAAACTGTTTTTT. This sequence encodes CASSVTGDEKLFF.

The genes are TRBV7-6 and TRBJ1-1; no clear D gene. Trimming removed 0 bases at V and 1 base at J, with 12 bases between. CDR3 length: 16 residues. CDR1 is SGHVS and CDR2 is FNYEAQ in the germline V gene. The DNA of the CDR3 is TGTGCCAGCAGCTTAGCCCCCCTGGGCAGGAACACTGAAGCTTTCTTT. Translated: CASSLAPLGRNTEAFF. Drawing the rest from reference TRBV7-6 and TRBJ1-1, the complete variable domain is GAGVSQSPRYKVTKRGQDVALRCDPISGHVSLYWYRQALGQGPEFLTYFNYEAQQDKSGLPNDRFSAERPEGSISTLTIQRTEQRDSAMYRCASSLAPLGRNTEAFFGQGTRLTVV.

This chain connects TRBV15 to TRBJ2-3; D not resolved. This CDR3 has 15 amino acids. V lost 0 bases, J lost 4 bases, and 11 bases lay in between. From germline, CDR1 is LNHNV and CDR2 YYDKDF (reference sequence). As DNA, the CDR3 is TGTGCCACCAGCAGAGATTTTCCGACTCCAGATACGCAGTATTTT. It yields the protein CATSRDFPTPDTQYF.

This clone was seen a few times. This rearrangement joins TRBV12-5 to TRBJ2-1, with 10 positions matching TRBD2. The CDR3 length is 15 residues. Trimming at V came to 7 bases and at J to 6 bases, leaving 9 bases not matched to a gene. In germline, CDR1 is LGHNT, CDR2 FRNRAP. The CDR3 nucleotides read TGTGCTAGTGCTCTCAGCGGGGGGGCCATCAATGAGCAGTTCTTC. Protein sequence: CASALSGGAINEQFF.

The chain combines TRBV5-6 with TRBJ2-1, with TRBD1 identical over 7 bases. With 4 bases clipped from V and 5 bases from J, the junction kept 3 bases outside the gene matches. Germline-derived CDR1 and CDR2 are SGHDT and YYEEEE. The length of the CDR3 is 13 residues. CDR3 nucleotides: TGTGCCAGCAGCCTAGGGGGCCACAATGAGCAGTTCTTC. This codes for CASSLGGHNEQFF.

The chain carries TRBV7-9 and TRBJ2-7, with a weak D call TRBD1 (6 bases). CDR1 SEHNR and CDR2 FQNEAQ come from the germline V gene (reference sequence). This CDR3 contains 15 residues. V was shortened by 1 base and J by 0 bases, with 10 bases between the two germline ends. DNA for the CDR3: TGTGCCAGCAGCTTAGACAGGGCGAACTCCTACGAGCAGTACTTC. This translates into CASSLDRANSYEQYF.

This chain joins TRBV21-1 and TRBJ2-7. TRBV21-1 is reported as a pseudogene. There are 12 residues in the CDR3. The CDR3 sequence is CASSRSPYEQYF. The CDR3 DNA reads as TGTGCCAGCAGCAGGTCCCCCTACGAGCAGTACTTC.

In DNA, the CDR3 is TGTGCCTGGAGTGAAACCTTCCCGGGACAGGGGGACGCCGGGGAGCTGTTTTTT. Its protein is CAWSETFPGQGDAGELFF. The chain is built from TRBV30 and TRBJ2-2; 11 bases match TRBD1. Trimming took 1 base from V and 6 from J; bases not matched to a gene: 13. In germline, CDR1 is GTSNPN, CDR2 SVGIG (reference sequence). This CDR3 is built from 18 residues.

This clone was picked up a small number of times. V usage is TRBV11-2 and J usage is TRBJ1-6, with TRBD1 as a possible D gene (5 bases). This CDR3 contains 15 residues. Trimming removed 2 bases at V and 8 bases at J, with 13 bases between. Looked up from germline, CDR1 is SGHAT and CDR2 is FQNNGV. As DNA, the CDR3 is TGTGCCAGCAGCTTACAAACAGGCGGGGATTCACCCCTCCACTTT. It translates to CASSLQTGGDSPLHF.

By share, this clone counts as medium-sized (0.01 to 0.1%). Other DNA sequences in this sample translate to the same CDR3. The J gene is TRBJ1-3, the V gene TRBV9; 7 bases fit TRBD1. The junction had 4 bases not matched to a gene; V was cut back by 0 bases and J by 7 bases. This CDR3 has 14 residues. Germline V gives CDR1 SGDLS, CDR2 YYNGEE. CDR3 nucleotides: TGTGCCAGCAGCGTAGGACAGGGCGGGAACACCATATATTTT. Protein: CASSVGQGGNTIYF.

The chain is built from TRBV27 and TRBJ1-6; 8 bases line up with TRBD1. The CDR3 runs to 16 residues. After removal of 9 bases from V and 7 bases from J, the junction contained 14 bases not matched to a gene. Germline CDR1 is MNHEY and CDR2 is SMNVEV (reference sequence). The CDR3, as DNA: TGTGCCAGTAAGCGGACAGGGAAGACGGAAAATTCACCCCTCCACTTT. Its protein is CASKRTGKTENSPLHF.

V gene TRBV5-1 combines with J gene TRBJ2-5; D unresolved. The CDR3 is 12 amino acids. Germline V gives CDR1 SGHRS, CDR2 YFSETQ. V was trimmed by 2 bases and J by 4 bases, leaving 6 bases between them. The CDR3, as DNA: TGCGCCAGCAGCTTAGGGCCAGAGACCCAGTACTTC. Translating gives CASSLGPETQYF.

The CDR3 spells CASSPHTGELFF. DNA of the CDR3: TGTGCCAGCAGCCCACACACCGGGGAGCTGTTTTTT. The chain has TRBV9 and TRBJ2-2; no clear D. The CDR3 sequence is 12 residues long. Germline loops: CDR1 SGDLS, CDR2 YYNGEE. Trimming pared 4 bases from V and 3 bases from J, leaving 4 bases between.

A remark on this clone: The same CDR3 arises from other DNA sequences in this sample as well. The chain carries TRBV28 and TRBJ1-4; unclear D gene. This CDR3 region has 13 residues. Germline V lookup: CDR1 MDHEN, CDR2 SYDVKM. V was shortened by 8 bases and J by 8 bases, with 15 bases between the two germline ends. CDR3 DNA sequence: TGTGCCAGCCGAGAGTACCCGGGGGAAAAACTGTTTTTT. This translates into CASREYPGEKLFF.

The chain has TRBV6-5 and TRBJ1-1; no reliable D call. This CDR3 has 14 residues. Germline V CDR1 and CDR2: MNHEY, SVGAGI. V was shortened by 7 bases and J by 1 base, with 13 bases between the two germline ends. The CDR3 protein is CASTQRTENTEAFF. Written as DNA, the CDR3 is TGTGCCAGCACCCAGCGAACTGAGAACACTGAAGCTTTCTTT.

This clone has just a few counts. This chain uses TRBV9 with TRBJ2-1, with 8 positions matching TRBD1. J lost 9 bases, V lost 7 bases, and 9 bases had no gene match. From germline, CDR1 is SGDLS and CDR2 YYNGEE. There are 13 residues in the CDR3. The chain's CDR3 is CASGQDRDTEQFF. The CDR3 DNA is TGTGCCAGCGGGCAGGACAGGGATACTGAGCAGTTCTTC. Filled out from reference TRBV9 and TRBJ2-1, the complete variable domain reads DSGVTQTPKHLITATGQRVTLRCSPRSGDLSVYWYQQSLDQGLQFLIQYYNGEERAKGNILERFSAQQFPDLHSELNLSSLELGDSALYFCASGQDRDTEQFFGPGTRLTVL.

The chain uses TRBV2 and TRBJ2-7, with D maybe TRBD2 (5 bases). Trimming left V 6 bases short and J 7 bases short, with 10 bases between. Germline loops: CDR1 SNHLY, CDR2 FYNNEI. The CDR3 loop spans 11 amino acids. The CDR3 bases are TGTGCCAGCAGGGAGGCGTGGGAGCAGTACTTC. This sequence encodes CASREAWEQYF.

This clone has a handful of counts. The chain combines TRBV2 with TRBJ2-1; 11 bases are a match to TRBD1. The CDR3 extends over 19 amino acids. The V segment lost 5 bases and the J segment 0 bases; nucleotides outside the gene matches: 12. Germline values: CDR1 SNHLY, CDR2 FYNNEI. This CDR3 reads CASSSPGQGGWSSYNEQFF. The CDR3 bases are TGTGCCAGCAGTAGTCCGGGACAGGGGGGCTGGAGCTCCTACAATGAGCAGTTCTTC.

The rearrangement joins TRBV30 to TRBJ2-1; D uncertain. The CDR3 runs to 11 residues. V gave up 4 bases and J gave up 7 bases, with 8 bases separating them. The germline V gene encodes CDR1 GTSNPN and CDR2 SVGIG (reference sequence). CDR3 DNA sequence: TGTGCCTGGAAGGGTGTGAATGAGCAGTTCTTC. Amino acids: CAWKGVNEQFF.

The chain links TRBV21-1 to TRBJ1-2. TRBV21-1 is marked as a pseudogene. CDR3 length equals 14 residues. The chain's CDR3 is CASILGPKQPGYTF. The CDR3 nucleotides are TGTGCCAGCATCTTAGGCCCTAAACAACCTGGCTACACCTTC.

The chain uses TRBV6-5 and TRBJ2-7; no reliable D call. The germline V and J ends were trimmed by 8 bases and 1 base, with 9 bases remaining between them. Germline CDR1 reads MNHEY; CDR2 reads SVGAGI. CDR3 length: 12 residues. The CDR3 nucleotides are TGTGCCAGCGGGTTCGGGTCCTACGAGCAGTACTTC. As protein: CASGFGSYEQYF.

The CDR3 DNA reads as TGTGCCAGCAGCTTTGTCGGTGGAGATACGCAGTATTTT. Translating it yields CASSFVGGDTQYF. This chain joins TRBV7-8 and TRBJ2-3; D is ambiguous. V was pared by 3 bases and J by 5 bases, with 9 bases between. Germline CDR1 SGHVS, CDR2 FQNEAQ. The CDR3 runs to 13 residues.